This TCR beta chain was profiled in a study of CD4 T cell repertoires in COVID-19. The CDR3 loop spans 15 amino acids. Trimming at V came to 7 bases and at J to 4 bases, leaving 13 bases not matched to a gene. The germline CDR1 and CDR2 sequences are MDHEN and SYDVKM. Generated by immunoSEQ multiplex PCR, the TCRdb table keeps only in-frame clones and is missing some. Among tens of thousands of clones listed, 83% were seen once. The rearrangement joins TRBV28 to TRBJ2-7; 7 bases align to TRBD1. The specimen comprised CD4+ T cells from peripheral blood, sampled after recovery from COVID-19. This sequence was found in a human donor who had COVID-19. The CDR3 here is CASTPQGVPRYEQYF. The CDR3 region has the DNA TGTGCCAGCACTCCTCAGGGGGTGCCGAGGTACGAGCAGTACTTC.